This TCR beta chain was identified during a study of T cells after yellow fever vaccination. Findings and caveats of the study: On re-exposure, the response was weaker but peaked faster, at day 5 versus 15. Abundant clonotypes from the bulk population could contaminate FACS-sorted repertoires. Post-booster repertoires contained most primary-vaccination clones again (roughly 95% CD4, around 88% CD8).

This clonotype was found a few times. Its antigen is still unknown. Template switching by 5'RACE produced TCR cDNA, adding a universal primer site and UMIs. TCRdb independently ran MiXCR on the 5' RACE reads; one entry per CDR3 protein. The sample has about 370,000 distinct CDR3 sequences, 9.5% to 13% seen once. This receptor was taken from a man younger than 35 who received the YFV17D yellow fever vaccine. Source: PBMCs, taken on the day of the first yellow fever vaccination.

CDR3 coding DNA: TGTGCCAGCAGCTTACTGCCTGGGGATGGCTACACCTTC. It codes for CASSLLPGDGYTF. The chain combines TRBV7-9 with TRBJ1-2; D ambiguous. Trimming pared 2 bases from V and 6 bases from J, leaving 10 bases between. Looked up from germline, CDR1 is SEHNR and CDR2 is FQNEAQ (reference sequence). The CDR3 runs to 13 residues. The variable domain in full, completed from reference TRBV7-9 and TRBJ1-2, reads DTGVSQNPRHKITKRGQNVTFRCDPISEHNRLYWYRQTLGQGPEFLTYFQNEAQLEKSRLLSDRFSAERPKGSFSTLEIQRTEQGDSAMYLCASSLLPGDGYTFGSGTRLTVV.